This T cell receptor (beta chain) was obtained from a study of metastatic and nonmetastatic thyroid tumors. Study-level background: A comparison of repertoires was made across blood and tumor or nodule tissue from malignant and benign thyroid patients.

This CDR3 is 12 amino acids long. Germline V gives CDR1 SEHNR, CDR2 FQNEAQ (reference sequence). Only a few counts were recorded for this clone. Its target is not known. Being one base from a much bigger clone, this may be a read error. In the original workflow: A classifier of distant metastasis in papillary thyroid cancer was built from CDR3 differences (across clinicopathological groups). TCRdb recomputed clones from the PCR reads via MiXCR. Clone size and V and J calls follow TCRdb, not the original study. Of tens of thousands of clones in the sample, under 25% are singletons; the top ten hold about two thirds. Every patient was untreated before thyroid surgery. Findings and caveats of the study: Malignant thyroid tumors reportedly had TCR beta diversity that was significantly higher than in benign nodules, in blood and tumor.

The specimen was blood. The V call is TRBV7-9, the J call TRBJ1-1; no clear D gene. The clonotype was recovered from a male donor with papillary thyroid cancer or a benign thyroid nodule (not recorded which). Some clones in this sample may be carry-over from other donors' samples. This CDR3 reads CASRLGRTEAFF. The CDR3 DNA is TGTGCCAGCAGATTAGGACGGACTGAAGCTTTCTTT.